The T cell receptor beta chain described here comes from a study of blood T cell repertoires in COVID-19. At the level of the study: Acute-phase and convalescent COVID-19 samples originated in the United States, Italy and Spain.

Germline V lookup: CDR1 SGHRS, CDR2 YFSETQ. V lost 3 bases and J lost 2, with 11 bases in between. This CDR3 spans 14 amino acids. Authors' methods: Amplification with reference gene primers provided the estimates of nucleated cell counts. The table came from immunoSEQ multiplex PCR; TCRdb's copy has only in-frame clones and leaves some out. V, J and clone size are those of that table, while D and trimming were read from the DNA. The table shows 250,000 to 350,000 clones, with 80% to 90% occurring only once. The receptor comes from a woman aged 50 to 65 with acute or convalescent COVID-19. Sequencing input: peripheral blood. This chain uses TRBV5-1 with TRBJ1-1; D unclear. CDR3 loop: CASSWYRFNTEAFF. The DNA for the CDR3 is TGCGCCAGCAGCTGGTACAGATTTAACACTGAAGCTTTCTTT. Complete variable domain (other parts from reference TRBV5-1 and TRBJ1-1): KAGVTQTPRYLIKTRGQQVTLSCSPISGHRSVSWYQQTPGQGLQFLFEYFSETQRNKGNFPGRFSGRQFSNSRSEMNVSTLELGDSALYLCASSWYRFNTEAFFGQGTRLTVV.